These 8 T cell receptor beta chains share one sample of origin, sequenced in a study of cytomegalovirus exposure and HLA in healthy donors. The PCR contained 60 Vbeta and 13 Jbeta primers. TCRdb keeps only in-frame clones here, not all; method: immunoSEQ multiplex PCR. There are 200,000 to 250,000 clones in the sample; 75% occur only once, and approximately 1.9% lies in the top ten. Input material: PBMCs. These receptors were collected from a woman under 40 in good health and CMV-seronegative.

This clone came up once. The CDR3 protein is CASSSFNEQFF. The CDR3 region has the DNA TGTGCCAGCAGTTCATTCAATGAGCAGTTCTTC. This rearrangement joins TRBV2 to TRBJ2-1; D is ambiguous. The CDR3 has 11 residues. Trimming removed 5 bases from V and 6 bases from J, with 5 bases in between. Germline lookup yields CDR1 SNHLY and CDR2 FYNNEI.

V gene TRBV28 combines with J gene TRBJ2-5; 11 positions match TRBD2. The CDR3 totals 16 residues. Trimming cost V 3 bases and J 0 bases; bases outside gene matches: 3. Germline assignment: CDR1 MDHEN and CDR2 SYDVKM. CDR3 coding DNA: TGTGCCAGCAGTTTGGGGGGACTAGCGGACCAAGAGACCCAGTACTTC. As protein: CASSLGGLADQETQYF.

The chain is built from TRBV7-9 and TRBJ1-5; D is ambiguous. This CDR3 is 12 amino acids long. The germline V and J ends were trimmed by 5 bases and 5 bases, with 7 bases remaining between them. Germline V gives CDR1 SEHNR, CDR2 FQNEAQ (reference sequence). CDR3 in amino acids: CASSAQDQPQHF. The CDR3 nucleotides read TGTGCCAGCAGCGCGCAGGATCAGCCCCAGCATTTT.

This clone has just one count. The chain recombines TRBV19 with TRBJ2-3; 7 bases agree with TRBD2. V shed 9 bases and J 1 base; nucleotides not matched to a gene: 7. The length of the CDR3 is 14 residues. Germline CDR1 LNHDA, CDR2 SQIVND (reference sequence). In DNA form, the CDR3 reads TGTGCCAGCAAGGCGACTAGCCGCACAGATACGCAGTATTTT. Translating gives CASKATSRTDTQYF.

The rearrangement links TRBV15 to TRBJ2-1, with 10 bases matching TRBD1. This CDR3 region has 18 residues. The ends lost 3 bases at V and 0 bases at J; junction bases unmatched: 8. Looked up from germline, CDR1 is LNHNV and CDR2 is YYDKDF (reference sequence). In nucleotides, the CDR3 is TGTGCCACCAGCAGGGGGGACAGGGGCCTATCCTCCTACAATGAGCAGTTCTTC. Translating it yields CATSRGDRGLSSYNEQFF.

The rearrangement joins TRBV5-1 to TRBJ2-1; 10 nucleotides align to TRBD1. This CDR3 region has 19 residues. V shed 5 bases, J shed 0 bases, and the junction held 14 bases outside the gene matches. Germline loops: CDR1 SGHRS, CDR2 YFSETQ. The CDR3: CASRAGTGVFRSSYNEQFF. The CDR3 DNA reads TGCGCCAGCAGAGCCGGGACAGGGGTTTTTAGGAGCTCCTACAATGAGCAGTTCTTC.

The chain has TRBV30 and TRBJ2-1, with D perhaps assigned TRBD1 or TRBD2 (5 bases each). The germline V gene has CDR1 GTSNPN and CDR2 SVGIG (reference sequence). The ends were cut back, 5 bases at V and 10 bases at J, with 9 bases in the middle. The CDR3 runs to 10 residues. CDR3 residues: CAWGEGEQFF. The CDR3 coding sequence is TGTGCCTGGGGTGAGGGGGAGCAGTTCTTC.

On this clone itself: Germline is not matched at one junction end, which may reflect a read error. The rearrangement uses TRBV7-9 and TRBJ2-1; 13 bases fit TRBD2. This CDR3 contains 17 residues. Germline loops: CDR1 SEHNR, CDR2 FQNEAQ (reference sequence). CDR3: CSSSSRTSGGQDNEQFF. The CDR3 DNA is TGTTCCAGCAGCAGCAGGACTAGCGGGGGTCAGGACAATGAGCAGTTCTTC.